Shown below are 13 T cell receptor beta chains from a single sample sequenced in a study of response to subunit inactivated influenza vaccine. TCRdb recomputed calls from the RT-PCR reads with MiXCR, one row per CDR3 protein. The sample lists 500,000 to 600,000 distinct CDR3 sequences, 7.6% seen once, with 10% to 15% in the top ten. The sequences come from PBMCs from blood, collected 23 months after vaccination. Receptors were obtained from a man aged 45 to 75 who received an inactivated influenza vaccine.

This clonotype was detected only a few times. The junction differs from germline at one of its ends, possibly a read error. CDR3 protein: CAWSVGANTEVFF. The DNA of the CDR3 is TGTGCCTGGAGTGTCGGCGCGAACACTGAAGTTTTCTTT. V gene TRBV30 combines with J gene TRBJ1-1; D remains unclear. Germline CDR1 reads GTSNPN; CDR2 reads SVGIG (reference sequence). This CDR3 has 13 amino acids.

This clonotype was counted only a few times. The chain joins TRBV11-2 to TRBJ2-6; unclear D gene. CDR1 is SGHAT and CDR2 is FQNNGV in the germline V gene. The CDR3 consists of 13 residues. Trimming removed 5 bases at V and 6 bases at J, with 8 bases between. DNA for the CDR3: TGTGCCAGCAGCCCCGGCATGGCCAACGTCCTGACTTTC. Its protein is CASSPGMANVLTF.

This clonotype was observed a handful of times. The rearrangement uses TRBV20-1 and TRBJ2-7; 8 bases match TRBD2. Germline CDR1 is DFQATT and CDR2 is SNEGSKA (reference sequence). J gave up 2 bases and V 3 bases, and 6 bases lay outside the gene matches. The CDR3 spans 14 residues. The DNA of the CDR3 is TGCAGTGCTAGCTTAGCGGGACGCGCCTACGAGCAGTACTTC. Its translation: CSASLAGRAYEQYF.

Details on this clonotype: One base away lies a much larger clone, so this may be a sequencing read error. Without the conserved terminal phenylalanine or tryptophan, this CDR3 likely stems from a read error. The genes are TRBV4-3 and TRBJ2-1; D unresolved. V gave up 4 bases and J gave up 8 bases, with 12 bases separating them. This CDR3 region has 13 residues. Per the germline V gene, CDR1 is LGHNA and CDR2 is YSLEER. Written as DNA, the CDR3 is TGCGCCAGCAGCCTAGGTAGGGCCTATGAGCAGTTCTCC. Its translation is CASSLGRAYEQFS.

This clonotype was detected a few times. The chain couples TRBV20-1 to TRBJ2-3; no clear D gene. Deletions cut 3 bases from V and 3 bases from J, with 7 bases between. Germline lookup yields CDR1 DFQATT and CDR2 SNEGSKA (reference sequence). This CDR3 region has 12 residues. The CDR3 DNA reads as TGCAGTGCTAGCCCCCTTACAGATACGCAGTATTTT. It translates to CSASPLTDTQYF.

This clonotype was counted ten times or more. The chain recombines TRBV29-1 with TRBJ2-7; TRBD1 agrees at 7 bases. The CDR3 is made up of 13 amino acids. J lost 1 base, V lost 6 bases, and 6 bases had no gene match. The germline CDR1 and CDR2 sequences are SQVTM and ANQGSEA. The CDR3 DNA sequence: TGCAGCGTGACCGGGACAGAGTCCTACGAGCAGTACTTC. This codes for CSVTGTESYEQYF.

This clonotype was counted many times. The chain joins TRBV5-1 to TRBJ1-4, with 9 bases lining up with TRBD1. Germline V lookup: CDR1 SGHRS, CDR2 YFSETQ. The CDR3 extends over 16 amino acids. V dropped 3 bases and J dropped 6; count of bases not matched to a gene: 9. The CDR3 sequence: CASSSSTGTGHEKLFF. CDR3 coding DNA: TGCGCCAGCAGCTCGAGTACCGGGACAGGGCATGAAAAACTGTTTTTT.

This clonotype appeared a few times. The chain uses TRBV11-2 and TRBJ2-1; TRBD2 matches 12 bases. This CDR3 has 19 residues. CDR1 is SGHAT and CDR2 is FQNNGV in the germline V gene. V lost 6 bases, J lost 3 bases, and 15 bases stayed unmatched. CDR3 in DNA: TGTGCCAGCAGGCAAATGGCTCTAGCGGGGGGGCCGGGCTACAATGAGCAGTTCTTC. This encodes CASRQMALAGGPGYNEQFF.

In its sample, this clonotype was seen many times. CDR3: CASSFALATGELFF. CDR3 sequence (DNA): TGTGCCAGCAGTTTTGCCTTAGCCACCGGGGAGCTGTTTTTT. The chain links TRBV12-3 or TRBV12-4 to TRBJ2-2; D unclear. The V end was cut by 3 bases, the J end by 4 bases, with 9 bases between. The CDR3 has 14 amino acids.

The gene calls are TRBV12-3 or TRBV12-4 and TRBJ2-1; possibly TRBD2 for D (6 bases). Trimming stripped 5 bases from V and 8 bases from J, with 16 bases between. This CDR3 contains 14 residues. The CDR3 reads CASSPSREVHEQFF. For the CDR3, the DNA is TGTGCCAGCAGTCCCTCCAGGGAGGTCCATGAGCAGTTCTTC.

This clonotype has at least ten counts. The chain has TRBV12-3 or TRBV12-4 and TRBJ2-7; TRBD1 or TRBD2 may be the D gene (5 bases each). This CDR3 region has 14 residues. Trimming cost V 5 bases and J 2 bases, with 13 bases left between them. The DNA of the CDR3 is TGTGCCAGCAGTGGTGGGACGGTAGCCTACGAGCAGTACTTC. Its protein product is CASSGGTVAYEQYF.

The CDR3 loop reads CASRKTGGAETQYF. CDR3 nucleotides: TGTGCCAGCAGGAAGACAGGGGGCGCGGAGACCCAGTACTTC. The chain combines TRBV7-2 with TRBJ2-5, with 10 nucleotides matching TRBD1. The CDR3 runs 14 residues. The germline V gene has CDR1 SGHTA and CDR2 FQGNSA. V shed 6 bases, J shed 5 bases, and the junction held 6 bases outside the gene matches.

This clonotype was observed a few times. The chain couples TRBV20-1 to TRBJ1-5; D might be TRBD1 (5 bases). The V end lost 6 bases, the J end lost 1 base, and 10 bases lay between the germline ends. From germline, CDR1 is DFQATT and CDR2 SNEGSKA (reference sequence). This CDR3 has 13 amino acids. In DNA, the CDR3 is TGCAGTGCCTTGGGGCAGAGCAATCAGCCCCAGCATTTT. It yields the protein CSALGQSNQPQHF.